The T cell receptor (beta chain) under discussion was sequenced for a study of response to subunit inactivated influenza vaccine. The ends were cut back, 6 bases at V and 1 base at J, with 15 bases in the middle. The CDR3 spans 16 residues. Germline CDR1 reads SEHNR; CDR2 reads FQNEAQ (reference sequence). The sample holds a few counts of this clonotype. TCRdb reanalysed the RT-PCR reads using MiXCR and keeps one entry per CDR3 protein. This sample has roughly 760,000 distinct CDR3 sequences, with approximately 21% found just once. The rearrangement joins TRBV7-9 to TRBJ2-2; tentatively, D is TRBD1 or TRBD2 (6 bases each). This specimen consisted of PBMCs from blood, obtained about 5 days after vaccination. This TCR was recovered from a man between 45 and 60 years old who received an inactivated influenza vaccine. DNA of the CDR3: TGTGCCAGCAGGTCAATTCGGGGGCAGAACACCGGGGAGCTGTTTTTT. This codes for CASRSIRGQNTGELFF.